The clone carrying this T cell receptor (beta chain) has only a few counts. These data originate in a study of cytomegalovirus exposure and HLA in healthy donors. Both 60 Vbeta primers and 13 Jbeta primers went into the PCR. The method was immunoSEQ multiplex PCR; TCRdb's version includes in-frame clones alone and lacks a portion of them. The data contain over 130,000 clones, approximately 57% of them singletons. V was clipped by 6 bases and J by 5 bases, with 13 bases between them. CDR3 length: 13 residues. Germline lookup yields CDR1 MNHEY and CDR2 SVGAGI. The source material was PBMCs. The gene calls are TRBV6-5 and TRBJ1-2; possible D gene TRBD1, 5 bases. The origin of this receptor is a male donor in good health and CMV-seronegative. DNA for the CDR3: TGTGCCAGCAGCCGGACACTTATTTATGGCTACACCTTC. Amino acid sequence: CASSRTLIYGYTF.